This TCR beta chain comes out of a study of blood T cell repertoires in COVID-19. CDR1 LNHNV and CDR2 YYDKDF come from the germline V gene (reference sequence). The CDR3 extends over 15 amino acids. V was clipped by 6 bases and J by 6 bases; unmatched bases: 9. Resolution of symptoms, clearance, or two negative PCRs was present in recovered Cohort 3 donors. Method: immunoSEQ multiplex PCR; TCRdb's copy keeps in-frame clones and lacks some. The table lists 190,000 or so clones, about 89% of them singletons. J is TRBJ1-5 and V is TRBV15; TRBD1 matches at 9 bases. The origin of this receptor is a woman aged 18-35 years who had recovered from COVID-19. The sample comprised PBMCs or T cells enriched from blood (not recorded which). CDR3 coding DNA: TGTGCCACCAGAATAGACAGGGGGGTAGGTCAGCCCCAGCATTTT. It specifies CATRIDRGVGQPQHF.